This is a list of T cell receptor beta chains from one sample in a study of T cell responses to AZD1222 COVID-19 vaccine. The table came from immunoSEQ multiplex PCR; TCRdb's copy has only in-frame clones and leaves some out. This sample has about 150,000 clones; roughly 93% occur once, and the top ten carry around 1.8%. Sequences were derived from peripheral blood, sampled 28 days after the second AZD1222 dose. These receptors came from an adult who received the AZD1222 COVID-19 vaccine. The CDR3 runs from the conserved cysteine through the conserved F or W. Each record gives: D gene, V gene, J gene, clone size, CDR3 DNA, CDR3 protein. A D gene is named only where the DNA matches it firmly. Expanded clones are given a class, and other clones once, few, many or no size at all.

d_gene: .; v_gene: TRBV6-5; j_gene: TRBJ1-2; abundance: .; CDR3nt: TGTGCCAGCCTGAGACCCGCAACCTATGGCTACACCTTC; CDR3aa: CASLRPATYGYTF
d_gene: TRBD1; v_gene: TRBV5-6; j_gene: TRBJ1-5; abundance: .; CDR3nt: TGTGCCAGCAGCTTTACAGGGGGAGGCCAGCCCCAGCATTTT; CDR3aa: CASSFTGGGQPQHF
d_gene: .; v_gene: TRBV28; j_gene: TRBJ1-1; abundance: .; CDR3nt: TGTGCCAGCCGGGTCAGGGTAGATACTGAAGCTTTCTTT; CDR3aa: CASRVRVDTEAFF
d_gene: .; v_gene: TRBV11-2; j_gene: TRBJ2-7; abundance: .; CDR3nt: TGTGCCAGCAGCCCGACGACAGTTGAGCAGTACTTC; CDR3aa: CASSPTTVEQYF
d_gene: .; v_gene: TRBV9; j_gene: TRBJ1-3; abundance: .; CDR3nt: TGTGCCAGCAGCGCCCTATCGATGTCGGGAAACACCATATATTTT; CDR3aa: CASSALSMSGNTIYF
d_gene: .; v_gene: TRBV11-2; j_gene: TRBJ1-2; abundance: .; CDR3nt: TGTGCCAGCAGCTTAGGGAGGGTAGCTAACTATGGCTACACCTTC; CDR3aa: CASSLGRVANYGYTF
d_gene: .; v_gene: TRBV19; j_gene: TRBJ2-5; abundance: .; CDR3nt: TGTGCCAGTAGTGGCGTTCTCCAAGAGACCCAGTACTTC; CDR3aa: CASSGVLQETQYF
d_gene: .; v_gene: TRBV13; j_gene: TRBJ1-1; abundance: .; CDR3nt: TGTGCCAGCGACTCCCTCCCGCCCCTGAACACTGAAGCTTTCTTT; CDR3aa: CASDSLPPLNTEAFF
d_gene: .; v_gene: TRBV11-2; j_gene: TRBJ2-7; abundance: .; CDR3nt: TGTGCCAGCAGCTTAGGATCTTACTACGAGCAGTACTTC; CDR3aa: CASSLGSYYEQYF
d_gene: .; v_gene: TRBV10-1; j_gene: TRBJ2-1; abundance: .; CDR3nt: TGCGCCAGCAGTGAGTCTGGCGGGGCTAGCTCCTACAATGAGCAGTTCTTC; CDR3aa: CASSESGGASSYNEQFF
d_gene: .; v_gene: TRBV4-1; j_gene: TRBJ2-3; abundance: once; CDR3nt: TGCGCCAGCAGCCAAGAGCCCACCCGGAGGGGGGCCACAGATACGCAGTATTTT; CDR3aa: CASSQEPTRRGATDTQYF
d_gene: .; v_gene: TRBV18; j_gene: TRBJ1-2; abundance: once; CDR3nt: TGTGCCAGCTCACCACGGACAGTGAGTGGCTACACCTTC; CDR3aa: CASSPRTVSGYTF
d_gene: TRBD2; v_gene: TRBV5-6; j_gene: TRBJ2-1; abundance: .; CDR3nt: TGTGCCAGCAGCACTCAGCGGGGGGGCGGATATGAGCAGTTCTTC; CDR3aa: CASSTQRGGGYEQFF
d_gene: TRBD2; v_gene: TRBV11-1; j_gene: TRBJ2-1; abundance: .; CDR3nt: TGTGCCAGCAGCTACTTAGGACTAGCGGCTTATGAGCAGTTCTTC; CDR3aa: CASSYLGLAAYEQFF
d_gene: .; v_gene: TRBV12-3/TRBV12-4; j_gene: TRBJ2-1; abundance: once; CDR3nt: TGTGCCACCATGCGATCCTACAATGAGCAGTTCTTC; CDR3aa: CATMRSYNEQFF
d_gene: .; v_gene: TRBV11-2; j_gene: TRBJ2-5; abundance: .; CDR3nt: TGTGCCAGCAGCTTAGTCCAGTTAATAGGGACCCAGTACTTC; CDR3aa: CASSLVQLIGTQYF
d_gene: .; v_gene: TRBV7-9; j_gene: TRBJ1-4; abundance: .; CDR3nt: TGTGCCAGCAGCTTAGCGCTGGGGAGAAAACTGTTTTTT; CDR3aa: CASSLALGRKLFF
d_gene: .; v_gene: TRBV5-5; j_gene: TRBJ1-3; abundance: .; CDR3nt: TGTGCCAGCAGAGGGGGAGGTGAAAACACCATATATTTT; CDR3aa: CASRGGGENTIYF
d_gene: .; v_gene: TRBV21-1; j_gene: TRBJ2-1; abundance: .; CDR3nt: TGTGCCAGCAGCAAAGGAGCTAGCGGGAGGGCCCAGGGTGAGCAGTTCTTC; CDR3aa: CASSKGASGRAQGEQFF
d_gene: .; v_gene: TRBV3-1/TRBV3-2; j_gene: TRBJ1-1; abundance: .; CDR3nt: TGTGCCAGCAGCCAACAGGGGACGAGCACTGAAGCTTTCTTT; CDR3aa: CASSQQGTSTEAFF
d_gene: .; v_gene: TRBV9; j_gene: TRBJ2-5; abundance: .; CDR3nt: TGTGCCAGCAGCGTAGCGGGCCTGAGGGAGACCCAGTACTTC; CDR3aa: CASSVAGLRETQYF
d_gene: TRBD1; v_gene: TRBV10-1; j_gene: TRBJ1-3; abundance: .; CDR3nt: TGCGCCAGCGGGGACAGCGGAAACACCATATATTTT; CDR3aa: CASGDSGNTIYF
d_gene: .; v_gene: TRBV10-1; j_gene: TRBJ2-1; abundance: .; CDR3nt: TGCGCCAGCAGCGAACCCGCTAGCGAAGAGCAGTTCTTC; CDR3aa: CASSEPASEEQFF
d_gene: .; v_gene: TRBV27; j_gene: TRBJ1-3; abundance: once; CDR3nt: TGTGCCAGCGCGAGGGGTAAGCCTGGAAACACCATATATTTT; CDR3aa: CASARGKPGNTIYF
d_gene: .; v_gene: TRBV29-1; j_gene: TRBJ1-2; abundance: .; CDR3nt: TGCAGCGCCAGGACAGATGGCTACACCTTC; CDR3aa: CSARTDGYTF
d_gene: TRBD2; v_gene: TRBV11-3; j_gene: TRBJ2-7; abundance: .; CDR3nt: TGTGCCAGCAGCTTAGCGGGAGGCACGGGCTACGAGCAGTACTTC; CDR3aa: CASSLAGGTGYEQYF
d_gene: TRBD2; v_gene: TRBV27; j_gene: TRBJ2-7; abundance: .; CDR3nt: TGTGCCAGCAGTCCATTCTTAGCGGGAGGGCCGGGGGAGCAGTACTTC; CDR3aa: CASSPFLAGGPGEQYF
d_gene: .; v_gene: TRBV9; j_gene: TRBJ1-3; abundance: once; CDR3nt: TGTGCCAGCAGCGTAGGAACAGGGAGAAACACCATATATTTT; CDR3aa: CASSVGTGRNTIYF
d_gene: .; v_gene: TRBV11-3; j_gene: TRBJ1-1; abundance: .; CDR3nt: TGTGCCAGCAGCGCCCTTTCAGGGAGGAACACTGAAGCTTTCTTT; CDR3aa: CASSALSGRNTEAFF